Listed below are T cell receptor beta chains from one sample, sequenced in a study of T cell changes during pregnancy in multiple sclerosis. TCRdb keeps only in-frame clones here, not all; method: immunoSEQ multiplex PCR. Of 40,000 to 50,000 clones listed, 91% were seen once; the top ten hold roughly 1.9%. The specimen was CD4+ T cells from peripheral blood mononuclear cells, collected after pregnancy. The origin of the receptors is a female donor in good health, enrolled as a control in a pregnancy study. Each CDR3 is given with its conserved first and last residue. A D gene is named only where the DNA matches it firmly. Size is stated for part of the rows, as once, few or many counts, or as a class when the clone is expanded.

j_call: TRBJ2-3; v_call: TRBV7-9; d_call: TRBD1; clone_size: NA; cdr3_length: 18; cdr3_aa: CASSFGQGLPSSTDTQYF; cdr3_nt: TGTGCCAGCAGCTTTGGACAGGGACTCCCCTCTAGCACAGATACGCAGTATTTT
j_call: TRBJ1-2; v_call: TRBV28; d_call: NA; clone_size: NA; cdr3_length: 13; cdr3_aa: CASSFPGRDGYTF; cdr3_nt: TGTGCCAGCAGTTTTCCGGGAAGGGATGGCTACACCTTC
j_call: TRBJ1-3; v_call: TRBV28; d_call: TRBD1; clone_size: NA; cdr3_length: 16; cdr3_aa: CASSFPGGLSGNTIYF; cdr3_nt: TGTGCCAGCAGCTTTCCAGGGGGGCTCTCTGGAAACACCATATATTTT
j_call: TRBJ2-2; v_call: TRBV2; d_call: NA; clone_size: NA; cdr3_length: 14; cdr3_aa: CASSFLANTGELFF; cdr3_nt: TGTGCCAGCAGTTTCCTAGCGAACACCGGGGAGCTGTTTTTT
j_call: TRBJ2-1; v_call: TRBV11-1; d_call: TRBD2; clone_size: NA; cdr3_length: 17; cdr3_aa: CASSFLPGLPSYNEQFF; cdr3_nt: TGTGCCAGCAGCTTTTTACCGGGACTACCGTCCTACAATGAGCAGTTCTTC
j_call: TRBJ1-2; v_call: TRBV28; d_call: NA; clone_size: NA; cdr3_length: 15; cdr3_aa: CASSLEFVAVGGYTF; cdr3_nt: TGTGCCAGCAGTTTGGAGTTTGTTGCGGTAGGAGGCTACACCTTC
j_call: TRBJ1-2; v_call: TRBV11-2; d_call: NA; clone_size: NA; cdr3_length: 15; cdr3_aa: CASSLAAPTNYGYTF; cdr3_nt: TGTGCCAGCAGCTTGGCAGCGCCCACTAACTATGGCTACACCTTC
j_call: TRBJ1-6; v_call: TRBV2; d_call: TRBD1; clone_size: NA; cdr3_length: 15; cdr3_aa: CASSNGQGAVTPLHF; cdr3_nt: TGTGCCAGCAGTAACGGACAGGGGGCCGTTACCCCCCTCCACTTT
j_call: TRBJ2-1; v_call: TRBV6-1; d_call: TRBD2; clone_size: NA; cdr3_length: 15; cdr3_aa: CASSEKAGGMNEQFF; cdr3_nt: TGTGCCAGCAGTGAAAAGGCGGGGGGGATGAATGAGCAGTTCTTC
j_call: TRBJ2-5; v_call: TRBV5-6; d_call: TRBD1; clone_size: NA; cdr3_length: 14; cdr3_aa: CASNEQGVQETQYF; cdr3_nt: TGTGCCAGCAACGAACAGGGGGTCCAAGAGACCCAGTACTTC
j_call: TRBJ1-5; v_call: TRBV9; d_call: TRBD1; clone_size: NA; cdr3_length: 15; cdr3_aa: CASSVGTGDHQPQHF; cdr3_nt: TGTGCCAGCAGCGTAGGAACAGGGGACCACCAGCCCCAGCATTTT
j_call: TRBJ2-3; v_call: TRBV5-4; d_call: NA; clone_size: NA; cdr3_length: 13; cdr3_aa: CASSPGRTDTQYF; cdr3_nt: TGTGCCAGCAGCCCTGGCCGCACAGATACGCAGTATTTT
j_call: TRBJ2-7; v_call: TRBV2; d_call: NA; clone_size: NA; cdr3_length: 13; cdr3_aa: CASKELGPGEQYF; cdr3_nt: TGTGCCAGCAAAGAGTTGGGCCCTGGGGAGCAGTACTTC
j_call: TRBJ2-7; v_call: TRBV28; d_call: TRBD1; clone_size: NA; cdr3_length: 15; cdr3_aa: CASSLNWDSPYEQYF; cdr3_nt: TGTGCCAGCAGTTTAAACTGGGACAGCCCCTACGAGCAGTACTTC
j_call: TRBJ2-5; v_call: TRBV5-1; d_call: NA; clone_size: NA; cdr3_length: 16; cdr3_aa: CASSPSMDTYQETQYF; cdr3_nt: TGCGCCAGCAGCCCCTCCATGGACACGTACCAAGAGACCCAGTACTTC
j_call: TRBJ1-2; v_call: TRBV28; d_call: NA; clone_size: NA; cdr3_length: 15; cdr3_aa: CASSFGPGLNYGYTF; cdr3_nt: TGTGCCAGCAGTTTCGGCCCTGGGCTGAATTATGGCTACACCTTC
j_call: TRBJ1-1; v_call: TRBV5-1; d_call: NA; clone_size: NA; cdr3_length: 15; cdr3_aa: CASSLMGRMNTEAFF; cdr3_nt: TGCGCCAGCAGCCTCATGGGGCGGATGAACACTGAAGCTTTCTTT
j_call: TRBJ2-3; v_call: TRBV7-2; d_call: TRBD2; clone_size: NA; cdr3_length: 15; cdr3_aa: CASSTLAGITDTQYF; cdr3_nt: TGTGCCAGCAGCACACTAGCGGGGATCACAGATACGCAGTATTTT
j_call: TRBJ1-4; v_call: TRBV5-1; d_call: TRBD1; clone_size: NA; cdr3_length: 14; cdr3_aa: CASSSGTGKEKLFF; cdr3_nt: TGCGCCAGCAGCTCCGGGACAGGGAAGGAAAAACTGTTTTTT
j_call: TRBJ2-5; v_call: TRBV2; d_call: NA; clone_size: NA; cdr3_length: 15; cdr3_aa: CASSLVGDKSGTQYF; cdr3_nt: TGTGCCAGCAGCCTAGTGGGGGACAAAAGCGGGACCCAGTACTTC
j_call: TRBJ2-1; v_call: TRBV11-2; d_call: TRBD2; clone_size: NA; cdr3_length: 15; cdr3_aa: CASSLSSGSYNEQFF; cdr3_nt: TGTGCCAGCAGCTTGTCCAGCGGGAGCTACAATGAGCAGTTCTTC
j_call: TRBJ2-3; v_call: TRBV18; d_call: NA; clone_size: NA; cdr3_length: 14; cdr3_aa: CASSPLAVGDTQYF; cdr3_nt: TGTGCCAGCTCGCCTCTAGCTGTAGGAGATACGCAGTATTTT
j_call: TRBJ1-6; v_call: TRBV25-1; d_call: TRBD1; clone_size: NA; cdr3_length: 16; cdr3_aa: CASSATTGQGNSPLHF; cdr3_nt: TGTGCCAGCAGTGCGACGACGGGACAGGGTAATTCACCCCTCCACTTT
j_call: TRBJ2-5; v_call: TRBV27; d_call: TRBD2; clone_size: NA; cdr3_length: 17; cdr3_aa: CASSVRLAERGRETQYF; cdr3_nt: TGTGCCAGCAGTGTGCGACTAGCGGAAAGGGGCCGGGAGACCCAGTACTTC
j_call: TRBJ1-6; v_call: TRBV30; d_call: NA; clone_size: NA; cdr3_length: 13; cdr3_aa: CAWSVQGGSPLHF; cdr3_nt: TGTGCCTGGAGTGTACAAGGGGGTTCACCCCTCCACTTT
j_call: TRBJ2-5; v_call: TRBV5-4; d_call: NA; clone_size: NA; cdr3_length: 16; cdr3_aa: CASSPGGAGPQETQYF; cdr3_nt: TGTGCCAGCAGCCCAGGCGGGGCGGGGCCCCAAGAGACCCAGTACTTC
j_call: TRBJ2-7; v_call: TRBV19; d_call: TRBD2; clone_size: once; cdr3_length: 16; cdr3_aa: CASSNQGVAGPGEQYF; cdr3_nt: TGTGCCAGTAGTAACCAGGGCGTAGCGGGCCCAGGGGAGCAGTACTTC
j_call: TRBJ2-5; v_call: TRBV19; d_call: TRBD2; clone_size: NA; cdr3_length: 19; cdr3_aa: CASSTRENRLAVYQETQYF; cdr3_nt: TGTGCCAGTAGTACCCGAGAAAACAGACTAGCGGTTTACCAAGAGACCCAGTACTTC
j_call: TRBJ2-3; v_call: TRBV5-1; d_call: NA; clone_size: NA; cdr3_length: 15; cdr3_aa: CASSLGALGTDTQYF; cdr3_nt: TGCGCCAGCAGCTTGGGAGCGCTTGGCACAGATACGCAGTATTTT
j_call: TRBJ1-1; v_call: TRBV7-9; d_call: NA; clone_size: NA; cdr3_length: 13; cdr3_aa: CASSQLGATEAFF; cdr3_nt: TGTGCCAGCAGCCAACTGGGCGCCACTGAAGCTTTCTTT
j_call: TRBJ2-3; v_call: TRBV7-3; d_call: TRBD2; clone_size: NA; cdr3_length: 15; cdr3_aa: CASSSGTSVTDTQYF; cdr3_nt: TGTGCCAGCAGCTCCGGGACTAGCGTCACAGATACGCAGTATTTT
j_call: TRBJ2-1; v_call: TRBV6-1; d_call: NA; clone_size: NA; cdr3_length: 15; cdr3_aa: CASSEQGLAQVEQFF; cdr3_nt: TGTGCCAGCAGTGAACAAGGACTTGCCCAGGTTGAGCAGTTCTTC
j_call: TRBJ2-5; v_call: TRBV5-1; d_call: NA; clone_size: NA; cdr3_length: 11; cdr3_aa: CASSNWETQYF; cdr3_nt: TGCGCCAGCAGCAACTGGGAGACCCAGTACTTC
j_call: TRBJ1-6; v_call: TRBV11-2; d_call: NA; clone_size: NA; cdr3_length: 14; cdr3_aa: CASSPGIDNSPLHF; cdr3_nt: TGTGCCAGCAGCCCCGGGATTGATAATTCACCCCTCCACTTT
j_call: TRBJ2-7; v_call: TRBV6-5; d_call: NA; clone_size: NA; cdr3_length: 16; cdr3_aa: CASSSPSGAGVNEQYF; cdr3_nt: TGTGCCAGCAGTTCCCCCTCAGGGGCGGGAGTAAACGAGCAGTACTTC
j_call: TRBJ1-1; v_call: TRBV4-1; d_call: NA; clone_size: NA; cdr3_length: 12; cdr3_aa: CASSQGWPEAFF; cdr3_nt: TGCGCCAGCAGCCAAGGTTGGCCTGAAGCTTTCTTT
j_call: TRBJ2-5; v_call: TRBV28; d_call: TRBD1; clone_size: NA; cdr3_length: 13; cdr3_aa: CASSDRVQETQYF; cdr3_nt: TGTGCCAGCAGTGACAGGGTCCAAGAGACCCAGTACTTC
j_call: TRBJ1-5; v_call: TRBV2; d_call: NA; clone_size: NA; cdr3_length: 14; cdr3_aa: CASKTMGPNQPQHF; cdr3_nt: TGTGCCAGCAAAACAATGGGGCCGAATCAGCCCCAGCATTTT
j_call: TRBJ1-2; v_call: TRBV30; d_call: NA; clone_size: NA; cdr3_length: 17; cdr3_aa: CACGWRGLPAPPGGYTF; cdr3_nt: TGTGCCTGCGGTTGGAGGGGTCTTCCAGCCCCCCCGGGGGGCTACACCTTC
j_call: TRBJ1-6; v_call: TRBV27; d_call: TRBD1; clone_size: NA; cdr3_length: 12; cdr3_aa: CASSLRGRPLHF; cdr3_nt: TGTGCCAGCAGTCTCAGGGGGCGACCCCTCCACTTT
j_call: TRBJ2-3; v_call: TRBV9; d_call: TRBD2; clone_size: NA; cdr3_length: 17; cdr3_aa: CASSVGTSGIRTDTQYF; cdr3_nt: TGTGCCAGCAGCGTAGGGACTAGCGGGATTCGCACAGATACGCAGTATTTT
j_call: TRBJ1-2; v_call: TRBV29-1; d_call: TRBD1; clone_size: NA; cdr3_length: 14; cdr3_aa: CSVEDRQGGYGYTF; cdr3_nt: TGCAGCGTTGAAGATCGACAGGGAGGTTATGGCTACACCTTC
j_call: TRBJ2-7; v_call: TRBV6-5; d_call: NA; clone_size: NA; cdr3_length: 14; cdr3_aa: CASSYQGHTYEQYF; cdr3_nt: TGTGCCAGCAGTTACCAAGGACATACCTACGAGCAGTACTTC
j_call: TRBJ2-3; v_call: TRBV10-3; d_call: NA; clone_size: NA; cdr3_length: 14; cdr3_aa: CAISESGQSDTQYF; cdr3_nt: TGTGCCATCAGTGAGTCCGGACAGTCAGATACGCAGTATTTT
j_call: TRBJ2-7; v_call: TRBV4-1; d_call: TRBD2; clone_size: once; cdr3_length: 15; cdr3_aa: CASSQLISGTYEQYF; cdr3_nt: TGCGCCAGCAGCCAATTGATAAGCGGGACCTACGAGCAGTACTTC
j_call: TRBJ2-2; v_call: TRBV5-4; d_call: TRBD1; clone_size: NA; cdr3_length: 15; cdr3_aa: CASLQGGADTGELFF; cdr3_nt: TGTGCCAGTCTACAAGGGGGCGCTGATACCGGGGAGCTGTTTTTT
j_call: TRBJ2-5; v_call: TRBV5-5; d_call: NA; clone_size: NA; cdr3_length: 14; cdr3_aa: CASSLVGGEETQYF; cdr3_nt: TGTGCCAGCAGCTTGGTGGGCGGGGAGGAGACCCAGTACTTC
j_call: TRBJ2-1; v_call: TRBV11-3; d_call: NA; clone_size: NA; cdr3_length: 16; cdr3_aa: CASSPGLAGAYNEQFF; cdr3_nt: TGTGCCAGCAGCCCAGGGTTGGCGGGGGCATACAATGAGCAGTTCTTC